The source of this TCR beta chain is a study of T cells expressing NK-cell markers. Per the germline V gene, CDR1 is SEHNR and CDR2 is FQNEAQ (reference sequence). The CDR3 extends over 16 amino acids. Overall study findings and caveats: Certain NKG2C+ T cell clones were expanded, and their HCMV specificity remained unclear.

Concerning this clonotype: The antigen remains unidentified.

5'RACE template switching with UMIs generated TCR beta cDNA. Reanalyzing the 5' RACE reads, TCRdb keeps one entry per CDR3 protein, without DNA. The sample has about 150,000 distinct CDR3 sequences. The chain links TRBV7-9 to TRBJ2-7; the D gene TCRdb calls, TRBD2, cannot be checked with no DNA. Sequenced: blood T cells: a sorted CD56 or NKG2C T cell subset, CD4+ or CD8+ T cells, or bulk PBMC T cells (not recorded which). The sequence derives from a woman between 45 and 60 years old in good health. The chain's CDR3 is CASSLSGLEVSSEQYF.